A selection of T cell receptor beta chains follows, all from one sample in a study of CD8 T cells in Susac syndrome. TCRdb re-analysed the immunoSEQ multiplex PCR reads in MiXCR, keeping a single row per CDR3 protein. The sample records about 190,000 distinct CDR3 sequences, almost 96% being singletons. Specimen: CD4+ T cells from PBMCs. The origin of the receptors is a human donor with Susac syndrome. Each CDR3 is given with its conserved first and last residue. D genes are given only for firm matches.

d_gene: TRBD1
v_gene: TRBV18
j_gene: TRBJ2-1
CDR3nt: TGTGCCAGCTCCCCCAGACAGGGTTCGTGGAATGAGCAGTTCTTC
CDR3aa: CASSPRQGSWNEQFF

d_gene: NA
v_gene: TRBV19
j_gene: TRBJ1-2
CDR3nt: TGTGCCAGTAGTATATACCCCGGGGATGGCTACACCTTC
CDR3aa: CASSIYPGDGYTF

d_gene: TRBD2
v_gene: TRBV20-1
j_gene: TRBJ2-6
CDR3nt: TGCAGTGCTAGCACTAGCGGGGAATCTGGGGCCAACGTCCTGACTTTC
CDR3aa: CSASTSGESGANVLTF

d_gene: TRBD1
v_gene: TRBV19
j_gene: TRBJ2-2
CDR3nt: TGTGCCAGTAGTATTGGGGCAGGGGGCGGCGGGGAGCTGTTTTTT
CDR3aa: CASSIGAGGGGELFF

d_gene: TRBD1
v_gene: TRBV20-1
j_gene: TRBJ1-2
CDR3nt: TGCAGTGCTAGGGGGACAGGGGGCTTCTATGGCTACACCTTC
CDR3aa: CSARGTGGFYGYTF

d_gene: NA
v_gene: TRBV30
j_gene: TRBJ2-5
CDR3nt: TGTGCCTGGAGTGCGCCTACGATCGGGCCCCAAGAGACCCAGTACTTC
CDR3aa: CAWSAPTIGPQETQYF

d_gene: NA
v_gene: TRBV30
j_gene: TRBJ1-1
CDR3nt: TGTGCCTGGGACCGAGGGGTGGGCACTGAAGCTTTCTTT
CDR3aa: CAWDRGVGTEAFF

d_gene: NA
v_gene: TRBV6-6
j_gene: TRBJ1-2
CDR3nt: TGTGCCAGCAGTTCACAGGTGAACTATGGCTACACCTTC
CDR3aa: CASSSQVNYGYTF

d_gene: NA
v_gene: TRBV30
j_gene: TRBJ2-2
CDR3nt: TGTGCCTCGTTTTGGGGTTGGGACACCGGGGAGCTGTTTTTT
CDR3aa: CASFWGWDTGELFF

d_gene: NA
v_gene: TRBV7-9
j_gene: TRBJ1-2
CDR3nt: TGTGCCAGCAGCTTACCCAGGACGGTTGCCGCCTTC
CDR3aa: CASSLPRTVAAF

d_gene: NA
v_gene: TRBV5-1
j_gene: TRBJ2-5
CDR3nt: TGCGCCAGCAGCTTGAGCTCCTGGGGCCAAGAGACCCAGTACTTC
CDR3aa: CASSLSSWGQETQYF

d_gene: NA
v_gene: TRBV29-1
j_gene: TRBJ2-6
CDR3nt: TGCAGCGTTGGTCCCATGGGAGCCGGGGCCAACGTCCTGACTTTC
CDR3aa: CSVGPMGAGANVLTF

d_gene: TRBD2
v_gene: TRBV7-2
j_gene: TRBJ2-7
CDR3nt: TGTGCCAGCAGCTTACAGCCCGGGACTAGAGTTAAGTCCTACGAGCAGTACTTC
CDR3aa: CASSLQPGTRVKSYEQYF

d_gene: NA
v_gene: TRBV5-1
j_gene: TRBJ1-4
CDR3nt: TGCGCCAGCAGCCCTATGACAGCAACTAATGAAAAACTGTTTTTT
CDR3aa: CASSPMTATNEKLFF

d_gene: NA
v_gene: TRBV11-2
j_gene: TRBJ2-7
CDR3nt: TGTGCCAGCAGCTTTCACTACGAGCAGTACTTC
CDR3aa: CASSFHYEQYF

d_gene: TRBD2
v_gene: TRBV5-1
j_gene: TRBJ2-5
CDR3nt: TGCGCCAGCAGCTCCAACCGACTAGCGGGGCAAGAGACCCAGTACTTC
CDR3aa: CASSSNRLAGQETQYF

d_gene: NA
v_gene: TRBV15
j_gene: TRBJ2-3
CDR3nt: TGTGCCACCAGCACCCGGACCGGCCCGGGCACAGATACGCAGTATTTT
CDR3aa: CATSTRTGPGTDTQYF

d_gene: TRBD1
v_gene: TRBV6-5
j_gene: TRBJ1-3
CDR3nt: TGTGCCAGCAGTTACTCGACAGGGCCTGGAAACACCATATATTTT
CDR3aa: CASSYSTGPGNTIYF

d_gene: TRBD2
v_gene: TRBV7-2
j_gene: TRBJ2-3
CDR3nt: TGTGCCAGCAGCAAGGGACTAGCGACAGATACGCAGTATTTT
CDR3aa: CASSKGLATDTQYF

d_gene: NA
v_gene: TRBV9
j_gene: TRBJ2-7
CDR3nt: TGTGCCAGCAGCGTAGGGGACAACCGAGGGGCGAACGTCTACGAGCAGTACTTC
CDR3aa: CASSVGDNRGANVYEQYF

d_gene: NA
v_gene: TRBV12-2
j_gene: TRBJ2-7
CDR3nt: TGTGCAAGTCGCTCCGCCGACAGCTACGAGCAGTACTTC
CDR3aa: CASRSADSYEQYF

d_gene: NA
v_gene: TRBV20-1
j_gene: TRBJ1-1
CDR3nt: TGCAGTGCTAGCCCTTCAGGGGAGACTGAAGCTTTCTTT
CDR3aa: CSASPSGETEAFF

d_gene: NA
v_gene: TRBV6-5
j_gene: TRBJ2-7
CDR3nt: TGTGCCAGCAAGAGCGGATTATACGAGCAGTACTTC
CDR3aa: CASKSGLYEQYF

d_gene: TRBD2
v_gene: TRBV20-1
j_gene: TRBJ2-3
CDR3nt: TGCAGTGCTAGAATGGTTAGCGGGGGGGTCACAGATACGCAGTATTTT
CDR3aa: CSARMVSGGVTDTQYF

d_gene: TRBD1
v_gene: TRBV20-1
j_gene: TRBJ1-3
CDR3nt: TGCAGTGCTGCCGGGACAGTTGGAAACACCATATATTTT
CDR3aa: CSAAGTVGNTIYF

d_gene: TRBD1
v_gene: TRBV11-1
j_gene: TRBJ1-1
CDR3nt: TGTGCCAGCAGCGTAACTCCAGGGGGCACTGAAGCTTTCTTT
CDR3aa: CASSVTPGGTEAFF